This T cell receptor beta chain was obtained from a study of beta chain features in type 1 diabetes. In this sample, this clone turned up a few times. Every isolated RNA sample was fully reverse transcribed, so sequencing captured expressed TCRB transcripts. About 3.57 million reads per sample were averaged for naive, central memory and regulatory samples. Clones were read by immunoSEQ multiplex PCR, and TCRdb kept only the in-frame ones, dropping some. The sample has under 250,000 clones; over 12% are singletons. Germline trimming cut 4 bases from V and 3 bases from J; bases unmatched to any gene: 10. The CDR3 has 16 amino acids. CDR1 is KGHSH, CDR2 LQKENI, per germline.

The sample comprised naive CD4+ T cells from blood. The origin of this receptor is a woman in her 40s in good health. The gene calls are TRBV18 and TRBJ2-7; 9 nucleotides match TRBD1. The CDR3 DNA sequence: TGTGCCAGCTCACTGCAACAGGGACAGGGTTACTACGAGCAGTACTTC. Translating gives CASSLQQGQGYYEQYF.